This note documents a single TCR beta chain sequence. The data were produced by immunoSEQ multiplex PCR, yet TCRdb's version contains in-frame clones alone and is incomplete. The profile shows about 300,000 clones, just over 85% of them singletons. These data belong to a study of blood T cell repertoires in COVID-19. CDR3 length: 10 amino acids. Per the germline V gene, CDR1 is SEHNR and CDR2 is FQNEAQ (reference sequence). The TCR originated in a man aged 25 to 45 who had recovered from COVID-19. Sequenced material: PBMCs or T cells enriched from blood (not recorded which). The V and J genes are TRBV7-9 and TRBJ2-3; 8 nucleotides align to TRBD2. DNA of the CDR3: TGTGCTGCGCGGGAGGCTGAGCAGTATTTT. It translates to CAAREAEQYF.